The next 14 T cell receptor beta chains were all read from a single sample in a study of read filtering for tumor transcriptome and immune sequencing. This library used roughly 430 ng RNA and molecular barcoded adaptors spanning alpha/delta and beta/gamma chains. TCRdb analysed the reads with MiXCR anew, one entry per CDR3 protein. The sample includes about 23,000 distinct CDR3 sequences, roughly an eighth of them seen just once. The sample consisted of a population of CD138-negative cells sorted from bone marrow. These receptors came from a donor at least 40 years old with multiple myeloma.

The chain employs TRBV5-4 and TRBJ2-7; 8 nucleotides match TRBD1. This CDR3 is 15 amino acids long. The V segment lost 3 bases and the J segment 2 bases; nucleotides outside the gene matches: 7. The V gene's germline CDR1 is SGHNT and CDR2 YYREEE (reference sequence). For the CDR3, the DNA is TGTGCCAGCAGCTCACGACAGGGGAGAACCTACGAGCAGTACTTC. This gives the protein CASSSRQGRTYEQYF.

This clonotype was counted ten times or more. This chain joins TRBV28 and TRBJ1-5, with D perhaps matching TRBD1 (5 bases). V dropped 5 bases and J dropped 2 bases, with 10 bases sitting between them. Germline V gene lookup returns CDR1 MDHEN and CDR2 SYDVKM. The CDR3 sequence is 14 residues long. Here the CDR3 DNA reads TGTGCCAGCAGTCCCTCGACAGGCAATCAGCCCCAGCATTTT. This sequence encodes CASSPSTGNQPQHF.

This clonotype has a handful of counts. This chain uses TRBV3-1 with TRBJ1-1; D unresolved. V lost 4 bases and J 12 bases, leaving 18 bases between the germline ends. The CDR3 runs to 13 residues. From germline, CDR1 is LGHDT and CDR2 YNNKEL (reference sequence). The CDR3 DNA follows: TGTGCCAGCAGCCCGCGGGGAAGGGCGTCCCCTTTCTTT. Translating it yields CASSPRGRASPFF.

This clonotype was counted ten times or more. This rearrangement joins TRBV6-6 to TRBJ2-7, with D perhaps TRBD1 (5 bases). The V and J ends lost 4 bases and 1 base respectively, with 14 bases between them. CDR3 length: 15 residues. The germline V gene has CDR1 MNHNY and CDR2 SVGAGI (reference sequence). The CDR3 nucleotides read TGTGCCAGCAGTTTTTTGCCCCAGGGATCCTACGAGCAGTACTTC. Translating gives CASSFLPQGSYEQYF.

This clonotype was seen at least ten times. V usage is TRBV27 and J usage is TRBJ2-1; unclear D gene. Germline CDR1 reads MNHEY; CDR2 reads SMNVEV (reference sequence). This CDR3 contains 16 residues. The V end was cut by 2 bases, the J end by 0 bases, with 11 bases between. The CDR3 sequence is CASSLGEFRSYNEQFF. CDR3 bases: TGTGCCAGCAGTTTAGGCGAATTCCGCTCCTACAATGAGCAGTTCTTC.

This clonotype was detected many times. CDR3 bases: TGTGCCAGCAGCCACTTTGGGGGGGATACAGGGCGCCGCGACTACGAGCAGTACTTC. Translation gives CASSHFGGDTGRRDYEQYF. V usage is TRBV11-2 and J usage is TRBJ2-7; D possibly corresponds to TRBD2 (7 bases). V was clipped by 5 bases and J by 3 bases, with 29 bases between them. Germline V gene sequence: CDR1 SGHAT, CDR2 FQNNGV. The CDR3 covers 19 residues.

This clonotype was counted only a few times. The chain couples TRBV21-1 to TRBJ2-7; the D segment call TRBD1 is taken from the table without a DNA check. TRBV21-1 is shown as a pseudogene. The CDR3 is 19 amino acids. The CDR3 DNA follows: TGTGCCAGCAGCACCCGAACGAGTCGGAGTGGGACAGTGTCCTACGAGCAGTACTTC. Its protein product is CASSTRTSRSGTVSYEQYF.

This clonotype was observed many times. The chain carries TRBV6-1 and TRBJ2-2; 11 bases line up with TRBD2. The CDR3 is made up of 18 amino acids. The V gene end was trimmed by 7 bases and the J gene end by 4 bases; junction bases not matched to a gene: 14. Germline-derived CDR1 and CDR2 are MNHNS and SASEGT. As DNA, the CDR3 is TGTGCCAGCACTACGGGGGCTACTAGCGGGAGAGTCACCGGGGAGCTGTTTTTT. Translated, it gives CASTTGATSGRVTGELFF.

The V call is TRBV4-1, the J call TRBJ2-7; 9 nucleotides match TRBD1. Germline loops: CDR1 MGHRA, CDR2 YSYEKL. There are 16 residues in the CDR3. V lost 3 bases, J lost 4 bases, and 10 bases stayed unmatched. CDR3: CASSHLRQGEGYEQYF. The DNA of the CDR3 is TGCGCCAGCAGCCACCTGAGACAGGGGGAGGGGTACGAGCAGTACTTC.

The table lists this clonotype with many counts. The chain recombines TRBV7-9 with TRBJ2-3; D may be TRBD2 (5 bases). The V end was cut by 1 base, the J end by 0 bases, with 5 bases between. The CDR3 totals 14 residues. Germline V gene data show CDR1 as SEHNR and CDR2 as FQNEAQ (reference sequence). The DNA of the CDR3 is TGTGCCAGCAGCTTAGGGACTAGCACAGATACGCAGTATTTT. The encoded protein is CASSLGTSTDTQYF.

This clonotype was recorded at least ten times. The chain is built from TRBV5-6 and TRBJ2-7; weak D call: TRBD2 (5 bases). The germline gives CDR1 SGHDT, CDR2 YYEEEE. The CDR3 spans 13 residues. The V gene lost 4 bases and the J gene lost 0 bases, with 8 bases spanning the gap. The chain's CDR3 is CASSPRGSYEQYF. The CDR3 nucleotides are TGTGCCAGCAGCCCCCGGGGCTCCTACGAGCAGTACTTC.

This clonotype occurred many times. V gene TRBV7-9 combines with J gene TRBJ2-7; the D is unclear. Germline CDR1 SEHNR, CDR2 FQNEAQ (reference sequence). The CDR3 contains 14 residues. The ends were cut back, 5 bases at V and 2 bases at J, with 13 bases in the middle. CDR3 nucleotide sequence: TGTGCCAGCAGCGGTACCCCCGCCCCCTACGAGCAGTACTTC. This sequence encodes CASSGTPAPYEQYF.

This clonotype was seen at least ten times. The chain couples TRBV5-1 to TRBJ2-1; D is uncertain. Looked up from germline, CDR1 is SGHRS and CDR2 is YFSETQ. This CDR3 has 16 residues. Trimming took 4 bases from V and 4 from J, leaving 18 bases between them. The CDR3 is CASSRPRAPEYNEQFF. CDR3 coding DNA: TGCGCCAGCAGCCGTCCCCGGGCGCCCGAGTACAATGAGCAGTTCTTC.

This clonotype has a count of ten or more. The V call is TRBV5-1, the J call TRBJ1-4; 8 bases fit TRBD1. Trimming cost V 7 bases and J 8 bases; bases outside gene matches: 7. Germline CDR1 and CDR2: SGHRS and YFSETQ. The CDR3 length is 13 residues. The CDR3 here is CASRSTGDEKLFF. The CDR3 bases are TGCGCCAGCCGATCGACAGGGGACGAAAAACTGTTTTTT.